This passage covers 4 T cell receptor beta chains from one sample sequenced in a study of blood T cell repertoires in COVID-19. The data were produced by immunoSEQ multiplex PCR, yet TCRdb's version contains in-frame clones alone and is incomplete. The sample holds under 500,000 clones, 85% to 90% seen once. Sequenced input: peripheral blood. Receptors were obtained from a woman aged 25 to 45 with acute or convalescent COVID-19.

The chain joins TRBV7-2 to TRBJ2-2, with 8 bases aligning to TRBD1. In germline, CDR1 is SGHTA, CDR2 FQGNSA. J was trimmed by 4 bases and V by 6 bases; bases with no gene match: 4. CDR3 size: 14 residues. CDR3 sequence (DNA): TGTGCCAGCAGGTTCACAGGGGGCACCGGGGAGCTGTTTTTT. Its translation is CASRFTGGTGELFF.

The J gene is TRBJ2-1, the V gene TRBV7-9, with a weak D call TRBD1 (6 bases). Germline CDR1 reads SEHNR; CDR2 reads FQNEAQ (reference sequence). The CDR3 runs to 15 residues. V lost 1 base to trimming and J lost 5 bases, with 12 bases between them. The CDR3 here is CASSLGQGWNNEQFF. The CDR3, as DNA: TGTGCCAGCAGCTTAGGGCAGGGGTGGAACAATGAGCAGTTCTTC.

This chain joins TRBV10-2 and TRBJ1-5; perhaps TRBD1 as D (6 bases). This CDR3 comprises 13 residues. V was cut by 10 bases and J by 0 bases, with 10 bases left in between. The germline gives CDR1 WSHSY, CDR2 SAAADI. CDR3 bases: TGCGCCACAACAGGGTATAGCAATCAGCCCCAGCATTTT. This sequence encodes CATTGYSNQPQHF.

This chain uses TRBV18 with TRBJ2-6, with 7 positions matching TRBD1. J lost 4 bases, V lost 6 bases, and 12 bases had no gene match. CDR3 size: 17 residues. Germline loops: CDR1 KGHSH, CDR2 LQKENI. CDR3 nucleotide sequence: TGTGCCAGCTCCTTTACAGGGGCCTCGGTAGGGGCCAACGTCCTGACTTTC. It codes for CASSFTGASVGANVLTF.